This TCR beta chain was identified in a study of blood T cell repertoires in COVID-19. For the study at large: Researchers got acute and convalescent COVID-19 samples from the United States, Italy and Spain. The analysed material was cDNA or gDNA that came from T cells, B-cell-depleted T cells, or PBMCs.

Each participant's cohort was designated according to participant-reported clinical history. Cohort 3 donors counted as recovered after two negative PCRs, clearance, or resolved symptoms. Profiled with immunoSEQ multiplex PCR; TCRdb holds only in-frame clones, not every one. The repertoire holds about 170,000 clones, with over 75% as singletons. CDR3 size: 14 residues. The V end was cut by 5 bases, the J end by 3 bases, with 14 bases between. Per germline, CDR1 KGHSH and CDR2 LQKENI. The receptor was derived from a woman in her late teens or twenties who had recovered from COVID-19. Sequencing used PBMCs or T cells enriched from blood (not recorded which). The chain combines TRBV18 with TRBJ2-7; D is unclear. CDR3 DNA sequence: TGTGCCAGCTCATCTACCACACTATTCTACGAGCAGTACTTC. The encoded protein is CASSSTTLFYEQYF.